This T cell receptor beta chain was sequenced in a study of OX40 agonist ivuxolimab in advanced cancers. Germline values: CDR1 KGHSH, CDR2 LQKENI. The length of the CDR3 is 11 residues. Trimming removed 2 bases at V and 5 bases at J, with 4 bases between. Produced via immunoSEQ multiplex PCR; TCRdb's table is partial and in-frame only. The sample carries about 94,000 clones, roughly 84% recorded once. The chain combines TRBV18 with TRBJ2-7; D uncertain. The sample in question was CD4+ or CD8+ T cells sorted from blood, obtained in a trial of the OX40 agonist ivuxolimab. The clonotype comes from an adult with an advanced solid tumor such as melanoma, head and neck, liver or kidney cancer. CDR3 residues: CASSPLDEQYF. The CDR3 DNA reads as TGTGCCAGCTCACCATTAGACGAGCAGTACTTC.